These T cell receptor beta chains were read from a single sample in a study of blood T cell repertoires in COVID-19. Profiling relied on immunoSEQ multiplex PCR, and the TCRdb table lists in-frame clones only, not all of them. The sample lists about 390,000 clones; around 87% were seen once. Sequenced: peripheral blood. These receptors were taken from a woman aged 55-69 years with COVID-19, enrolled during active disease. CDR3s include the opening cysteine and the closing phenylalanine or tryptophan. The order of the fields is clone size, V gene, J gene, CDR3 length, D gene, CDR3 protein, CDR3 DNA. A D gene is named only where the DNA matches it firmly. Some rows have no size entry. The others give once, few or many, or a class for an expanded clone.

clone_size: -
v_call: TRBV6-5
j_call: TRBJ1-1
cdr3_length: 14
d_call: TRBD1
cdr3_aa: CASRDNRGNTEAFF
cdr3_nt: TGTGCCAGCAGGGACAACAGGGGAAACACTGAAGCTTTCTTT

clone_size: few
v_call: TRBV5-1
j_call: TRBJ2-5
cdr3_length: 16
d_call: TRBD2
cdr3_aa: CASSFRTSGGATTQYF
cdr3_nt: TGCGCCAGCAGCTTCCGTACTAGCGGGGGGGCGACGACCCAGTACTTC

clone_size: -
v_call: TRBV6-5
j_call: TRBJ1-2
cdr3_length: 14
d_call: -
cdr3_aa: CASSLQGLNYGYTF
cdr3_nt: TGTGCCAGCAGCCTACAGGGTCTTAACTATGGCTACACCTTC

clone_size: -
v_call: TRBV6-5
j_call: TRBJ1-3
cdr3_length: 14
d_call: TRBD1
cdr3_aa: CASSLQGSGNTIYF
cdr3_nt: TGTGCCAGCAGTTTACAGGGGTCTGGAAACACCATATATTTT

clone_size: -
v_call: TRBV19
j_call: TRBJ2-5
cdr3_length: 14
d_call: -
cdr3_aa: CASSMPGLQETQYF
cdr3_nt: TGTGCCAGTAGTATGCCTGGACTTCAAGAGACCCAGTACTTC

clone_size: -
v_call: TRBV7-2
j_call: TRBJ1-5
cdr3_length: 15
d_call: TRBD1
cdr3_aa: CASSLGQGYNQPQHF
cdr3_nt: TGTGCCAGCAGCTTGGGACAGGGATACAATCAGCCCCAGCATTTT

clone_size: -
v_call: TRBV11-2
j_call: TRBJ2-1
cdr3_length: 12
d_call: -
cdr3_aa: CASSLEEASKVF
cdr3_nt: TGTGCCAGCAGCTTAGAGGAAGCTAGTAAGGTCTTC

clone_size: -
v_call: TRBV7-6
j_call: TRBJ2-2
cdr3_length: 16
d_call: -
cdr3_aa: CASSLAGATNTGELFF
cdr3_nt: TGTGCCAGCAGCTTAGCAGGGGCCACGAACACCGGGGAGCTGTTTTTT

clone_size: -
v_call: TRBV27
j_call: TRBJ2-1
cdr3_length: 16
d_call: TRBD2
cdr3_aa: CASSSPSGFFYNEQFF
cdr3_nt: TGTGCCAGCAGTTCCCCTAGCGGCTTTTTCTACAATGAGCAGTTCTTC

clone_size: -
v_call: TRBV19
j_call: TRBJ2-5
cdr3_length: 14
d_call: -
cdr3_aa: CASRGGLAQETQYF
cdr3_nt: TGTGCCAGTAGAGGCGGACTCGCCCAAGAGACCCAGTACTTC

clone_size: -
v_call: TRBV6-5
j_call: TRBJ1-2
cdr3_length: 15
d_call: TRBD1
cdr3_aa: CASSNKGGLAYGYTF
cdr3_nt: TGTGCCAGCAGTAACAAAGGGGGCCTTGCTTATGGCTACACCTTC

clone_size: -
v_call: TRBV6-1
j_call: TRBJ2-7
cdr3_length: 16
d_call: -
cdr3_aa: CASSEVESRRSYEQYF
cdr3_nt: TGTGCCAGCAGTGAAGTTGAAAGCAGGCGCTCCTACGAGCAGTACTTC

clone_size: -
v_call: TRBV5-1
j_call: TRBJ1-1
cdr3_length: 16
d_call: -
cdr3_aa: CASSLSLNLPNTEAFF
cdr3_nt: TGCGCCAGCAGCCTGTCCCTGAACTTACCGAACACTGAAGCTTTCTTT

clone_size: -
v_call: TRBV5-6
j_call: TRBJ1-4
cdr3_length: 15
d_call: TRBD1
cdr3_aa: CASSQGQGRIEKLFF
cdr3_nt: TGTGCCAGCAGCCAGGGACAGGGCCGAATTGAAAAACTGTTTTTT

clone_size: once
v_call: TRBV6-5
j_call: TRBJ1-2
cdr3_length: 15
d_call: TRBD1
cdr3_aa: CASSYSKAGGLSYTF
cdr3_nt: TGTGCCAGCAGTTACTCGAAAGCAGGGGGCTTGAGCTACACCTTC

clone_size: -
v_call: TRBV30
j_call: TRBJ1-6
cdr3_length: 14
d_call: -
cdr3_aa: CAWSTGTSNSPLHF
cdr3_nt: TGTGCCTGGAGTACCGGGACATCTAATTCACCCCTCCACTTT

clone_size: -
v_call: TRBV28
j_call: TRBJ1-2
cdr3_length: 13
d_call: TRBD1
cdr3_aa: CASSPGQVYGYTF
cdr3_nt: TGTGCCAGCAGTCCGGGACAGGTCTATGGCTACACCTTC

clone_size: -
v_call: TRBV18
j_call: TRBJ2-2
cdr3_length: 13
d_call: -
cdr3_aa: CASSTIDGGELFF
cdr3_nt: TGTGCCAGCTCGACTATAGATGGCGGGGAGCTGTTTTTT

clone_size: once
v_call: TRBV30
j_call: TRBJ2-7
cdr3_length: 14
d_call: TRBD2
cdr3_aa: CAWTRSGGRPEQYF
cdr3_nt: TGTGCCTGGACCCGTAGCGGGGGGCGCCCCGAGCAGTACTTC

clone_size: -
v_call: TRBV3-1/TRBV3-2
j_call: TRBJ2-1
cdr3_length: 15
d_call: TRBD2
cdr3_aa: CASSRKTSGGVGQFF
cdr3_nt: TGTGCCAGCAGTCGTAAGACTAGCGGGGGAGTGGGGCAGTTCTTC

clone_size: -
v_call: TRBV19
j_call: TRBJ1-4
cdr3_length: 13
d_call: -
cdr3_aa: CASSMTAREKLFF
cdr3_nt: TGTGCCAGTAGTATGACCGCGCGGGAAAAACTGTTTTTT

clone_size: -
v_call: TRBV7-8
j_call: TRBJ1-2
cdr3_length: 16
d_call: -
cdr3_aa: CASSLGFRAERGGYTF
cdr3_nt: TGTGCCAGCAGCTTAGGGTTTAGGGCGGAAAGAGGGGGCTACACCTTC

clone_size: -
v_call: TRBV28
j_call: TRBJ2-1
cdr3_length: 15
d_call: TRBD1
cdr3_aa: CASRPFRDRTGEQFF
cdr3_nt: TGTGCCAGCAGACCTTTCCGGGACAGGACAGGTGAGCAGTTCTTC

clone_size: many
v_call: TRBV2
j_call: TRBJ2-2
cdr3_length: 17
d_call: TRBD1
cdr3_aa: CASSDRTGQGATGELFF
cdr3_nt: TGTGCCAGCAGTGACAGGACGGGACAGGGGGCCACCGGGGAGCTGTTTTTT

clone_size: -
v_call: TRBV14
j_call: TRBJ2-7
cdr3_length: 13
d_call: TRBD1
cdr3_aa: CASSPWDRREQYF
cdr3_nt: TGTGCCAGCAGCCCGTGGGACAGGCGGGAGCAGTACTTC

clone_size: -
v_call: TRBV5-1
j_call: TRBJ1-1
cdr3_length: 17
d_call: TRBD1
cdr3_aa: CASSPRAGGIMNTEAFF
cdr3_nt: TGCGCCAGCAGCCCGAGGGCAGGGGGCATTATGAACACTGAAGCTTTCTTT

clone_size: -
v_call: TRBV21-1
j_call: TRBJ2-2
cdr3_length: 18
d_call: -
cdr3_aa: CASSKAPRTGENTGELFF
cdr3_nt: TGTGCCAGCAGCAAAGCGCCCCGGACAGGCGAGAACACCGGGGAGCTGTTTTTT

clone_size: once
v_call: TRBV10-3
j_call: TRBJ1-5
cdr3_length: 15
d_call: -
cdr3_aa: CAISESGGGNQPQHF
cdr3_nt: TGTGCCATCAGTGAATCCGGAGGTGGCAATCAGCCCCAGCATTTT

clone_size: -
v_call: TRBV4-2
j_call: TRBJ2-1
cdr3_length: 17
d_call: TRBD2
cdr3_aa: CASSPRQGGVVYNEQFF
cdr3_nt: TGTGCCAGCAGCCCCCGTCAGGGAGGGGTCGTCTACAATGAGCAGTTCTTC

clone_size: -
v_call: TRBV6-2/TRBV6-3
j_call: TRBJ1-1
cdr3_length: 11
d_call: -
cdr3_aa: CASSNRGEAFF
cdr3_nt: TGTGCCAGCAGCAACCGAGGGGAAGCTTTCTTT

clone_size: -
v_call: TRBV29-1
j_call: TRBJ2-3
cdr3_length: 14
d_call: TRBD2
cdr3_aa: CSVGDGLAEDTQYF
cdr3_nt: TGCAGCGTTGGGGACGGACTAGCGGAAGATACGCAGTATTTT

clone_size: -
v_call: TRBV7-8
j_call: TRBJ1-1
cdr3_length: 16
d_call: -
cdr3_aa: CASSLAPRGSFTEAFF
cdr3_nt: TGTGCCAGCAGCTTAGCCCCCCGCGGGAGCTTCACTGAAGCTTTCTTT

clone_size: -
v_call: TRBV6-5
j_call: TRBJ2-3
cdr3_length: 15
d_call: -
cdr3_aa: CASRRTNWVTDTQYF
cdr3_nt: TGTGCCAGCAGGCGGACTAATTGGGTCACAGATACGCAGTATTTT

clone_size: -
v_call: TRBV7-2
j_call: TRBJ1-4
cdr3_length: 16
d_call: -
cdr3_aa: CASSLDRQTTNEKLFF
cdr3_nt: TGTGCCAGCAGCTTAGACAGGCAAACAACTAATGAAAAACTGTTTTTT

clone_size: -
v_call: TRBV20-1
j_call: TRBJ1-1
cdr3_length: 13
d_call: -
cdr3_aa: CSASGSRRAEAFF
cdr3_nt: TGCAGTGCTAGTGGCAGCCGGAGGGCTGAAGCTTTCTTT

clone_size: once
v_call: TRBV10-1
j_call: TRBJ1-5
cdr3_length: 12
d_call: TRBD1
cdr3_aa: CARDRGDQPQHF
cdr3_nt: TGCGCCAGGGACAGGGGCGATCAGCCCCAGCATTTT

clone_size: -
v_call: TRBV19
j_call: TRBJ1-2
cdr3_length: 15
d_call: TRBD1
cdr3_aa: CASTKVRGQGYGYTF
cdr3_nt: TGTGCCAGTACTAAAGTAAGGGGACAGGGTTATGGCTACACCTTC

clone_size: once
v_call: TRBV3-1/TRBV3-2
j_call: TRBJ1-2
cdr3_length: 13
d_call: TRBD1
cdr3_aa: CASSRDRGYGYTF
cdr3_nt: TGTGCCAGCAGCAGAGACAGGGGCTATGGCTACACCTTC

clone_size: -
v_call: TRBV7-8
j_call: TRBJ2-7
cdr3_length: 16
d_call: TRBD2
cdr3_aa: CASSPGLAGGTYEQYF
cdr3_nt: TGTGCCAGCAGCCCGGGACTAGCGGGGGGGACCTACGAGCAGTACTTC

clone_size: -
v_call: TRBV9
j_call: TRBJ2-6
cdr3_length: 18
d_call: TRBD1
cdr3_aa: CASSPLRDRGPGANVLTF
cdr3_nt: TGTGCCAGCAGCCCCTTGCGAGACAGGGGGCCAGGGGCCAACGTCCTGACTTTC

clone_size: -
v_call: TRBV5-1
j_call: TRBJ2-7
cdr3_length: 15
d_call: TRBD1
cdr3_aa: CASSRDRTVSYEQYF
cdr3_nt: TGCGCCAGCAGCCGGGACAGGACCGTTTCCTACGAGCAGTACTTC

clone_size: -
v_call: TRBV18
j_call: TRBJ1-6
cdr3_length: 18
d_call: -
cdr3_aa: CASSPVLTGSSYNSPLHF
cdr3_nt: TGTGCCAGCTCACCAGTCCTGACGGGAAGCTCCTATAATTCACCCCTCCACTTT

clone_size: -
v_call: TRBV5-1
j_call: TRBJ2-3
cdr3_length: 17
d_call: TRBD2
cdr3_aa: CASSPGLAGGITDTQYF
cdr3_nt: TGCGCCAGCAGCCCCGGACTAGCGGGGGGAATTACAGATACGCAGTATTTT

clone_size: -
v_call: TRBV4-1
j_call: TRBJ2-7
cdr3_length: 15
d_call: TRBD1
cdr3_aa: CASSHPGQGFYEQYF
cdr3_nt: TGCGCCAGCAGCCACCCGGGACAGGGTTTCTACGAGCAGTACTTC

clone_size: -
v_call: TRBV10-1
j_call: TRBJ2-7
cdr3_length: 14
d_call: -
cdr3_aa: CASGLVKSCYEQYF
cdr3_nt: TGCGCCAGCGGCTTGGTCAAGTCGTGCTACGAGCAGTACTTC

clone_size: -
v_call: TRBV30
j_call: TRBJ1-2
cdr3_length: 11
d_call: -
cdr3_aa: CAWTLGGGYTF
cdr3_nt: TGTGCCTGGACCCTCGGGGGTGGCTACACCTTC

clone_size: -
v_call: TRBV7-9
j_call: TRBJ2-2
cdr3_length: 15
d_call: -
cdr3_aa: CASSLAAGNAGELFF
cdr3_nt: TGTGCCAGCAGCTTAGCCGCAGGGAACGCCGGGGAGCTGTTTTTT

clone_size: -
v_call: TRBV10-2
j_call: TRBJ2-4
cdr3_length: 14
d_call: -
cdr3_aa: CASSESGRVNIQYF
cdr3_nt: TGCGCCAGCAGTGAGTCTGGGAGAGTAAACATTCAGTACTTC

clone_size: -
v_call: TRBV5-4
j_call: TRBJ1-1
cdr3_length: 16
d_call: -
cdr3_aa: CASSLIQGVGNTEAFF
cdr3_nt: TGTGCCAGCAGCTTAATACAGGGAGTGGGTAACACTGAAGCTTTCTTT